These 8 T cell receptor beta chains originate from one sample sequenced in a study of shared clonotypes between healthy human individuals. The method was immunoSEQ multiplex PCR; TCRdb's version includes in-frame clones alone and lacks a portion of them. There are some 2 million clones in the sample; approximately 95% occur only once, and 0.13% lies in the top ten. Source material: naive CD4+ T cells sorted from blood. Indicated subset: CD45RA+ positively selected. All receptors come from a man aged 18 to 29 in good health.

This clone was detected once. The chain joins TRBV4-2 to TRBJ1-6; TRBD1 aligns across 9 bases. The CDR3 covers 17 residues. V was clipped by 4 bases and J by 10 bases; unmatched bases: 14. Per the germline V gene, CDR1 is LGHNA and CDR2 is YNFKEQ. The DNA for the CDR3 is TGTGCCAGCAGCCTCATTCGGATTCGGGACAGGGCGTCACCCCTCCACTTT. As protein: CASSLIRIRDRASPLHF.

CDR3 bases: TGTGCCAGCAGCCTTAGGACAGGGGGCCCCTACGAGCAGTACTTC. This translates into CASSLRTGGPYEQYF. The chain joins TRBV7-8 to TRBJ2-7; 11 nucleotides align to TRBD1. The germline CDR1 and CDR2 sequences are SGHVS and FQNEAQ. The trim removed 5 bases at V and 2 bases at J, leaving 5 bases unmatched. CDR3 size: 15 residues.

Notes on this clone: Relative to the germline gene, one junction end is altered; a read error may explain this. The sample carries other DNA sequences with the same CDR3. The CDR3 nucleotides are TGCGCCAGCAGCCAAGAGGGGAACAGGGGCGTAAGCTCTGGGGCCAACGTCCTGACCTTC. This translates into CASSQEGNRGVSSGANVLTF. V is TRBV4-1 and J is TRBJ2-6; 7 positions match TRBD1. The CDR3 is made up of 20 amino acids. The germline V gene encodes CDR1 MGHRA and CDR2 YSYEKL.

This clone was picked up one time. The rearrangement uses TRBV11-2 and TRBJ2-5, with a tentative D call TRBD2 (6 bases). From germline, CDR1 is SGHAT and CDR2 FQNNGV. CDR3 length: 13 residues. V lost 4 bases, J lost 3 bases, and 9 bases lay in between. The DNA of the CDR3 is TGTGCCAGCAGCTCGGGACTCAAAGAGACCCAGTACTTC. Its protein product is CASSSGLKETQYF.

The chain uses TRBV10-3 and TRBJ2-1, with 12 positions matching TRBD1. The V gene end was trimmed by 7 bases and the J gene end by 9 bases; junction bases not matched to a gene: 4. CDR1 is ENHRY and CDR2 is SYGVKD in the germline V gene. The CDR3 runs to 13 residues. The CDR3 loop reads CAIKGQGAGEQFF. CDR3 coding DNA: TGTGCCATCAAGGGACAGGGGGCCGGTGAGCAGTTCTTC.

This clone has a single count. J is TRBJ2-2 and V is TRBV7-9; perhaps TRBD1 as D (6 bases). The germline V and J ends were trimmed by 3 bases and 3 bases, with 17 bases remaining between them. The CDR3 loop spans 17 amino acids. CDR1 and CDR2 (germline): SEHNR, FQNEAQ (reference sequence). The CDR3: CASSFPPNREYTGELFF. For the CDR3, the DNA is TGTGCCAGCAGCTTCCCGCCAAACAGGGAATACACCGGGGAGCTGTTTTTT.

This clone appeared a single time. V and J are TRBV5-1 and TRBJ2-3, with TRBD2 as a possible D gene (6 bases). Germline-derived CDR1 and CDR2 are SGHRS and YFSETQ. The CDR3 sequence is 13 residues long. Trimming pared 2 bases from V and 14 bases from J, leaving 18 bases between. The CDR3 coding sequence is TGCGCCAGCAGCTTAGGAGGGACTGCATTTGGGTATTTT. Protein product: CASSLGGTAFGYF.

This chain uses TRBV18 with TRBJ2-1; 7 bases fit TRBD1. This CDR3 is 13 amino acids long. Germline V gene lookup returns CDR1 KGHSH and CDR2 LQKENI. The ends lost 8 bases at V and 5 bases at J; junction bases unmatched: 6. CDR3 protein: CASPGTAHNEQFF. CDR3 in DNA: TGTGCCAGCCCAGGGACAGCGCACAATGAGCAGTTCTTC.